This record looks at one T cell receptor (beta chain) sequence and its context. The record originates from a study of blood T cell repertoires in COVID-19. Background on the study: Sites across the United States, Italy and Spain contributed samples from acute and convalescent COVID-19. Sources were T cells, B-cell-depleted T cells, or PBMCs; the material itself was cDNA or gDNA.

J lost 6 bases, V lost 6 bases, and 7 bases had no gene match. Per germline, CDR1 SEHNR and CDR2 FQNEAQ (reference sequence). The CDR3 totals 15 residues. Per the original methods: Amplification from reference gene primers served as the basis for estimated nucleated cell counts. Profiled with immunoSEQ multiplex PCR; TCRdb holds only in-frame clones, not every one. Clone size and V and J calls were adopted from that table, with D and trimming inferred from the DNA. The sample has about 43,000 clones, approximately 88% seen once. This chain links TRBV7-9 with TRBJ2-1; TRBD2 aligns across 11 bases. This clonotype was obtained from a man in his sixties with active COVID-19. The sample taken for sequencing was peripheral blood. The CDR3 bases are TGTGCCAGCAGGCTCCTAGCGGGAGGTAGCAATGAGCAGTTCTTC. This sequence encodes CASRLLAGGSNEQFF.